Given below is one T cell receptor (beta chain) in context. The sample originates from a study of blood T cell repertoires in COVID-19. Across the whole study: T cells, B-cell-depleted T cells, or PBMCs supplied cDNA or gDNA.

The CDR3 covers 12 residues. Trimming stripped 3 bases from V and 8 bases from J, with 5 bases between. Germline CDR1 and CDR2: MNHEY and SMNVEV (reference sequence). Clones were read by immunoSEQ multiplex PCR, and TCRdb kept only the in-frame ones, dropping some. This repertoire shows fewer than 300,000 clones, roughly 88% found once; its top ten account for around 1%. The Seattle patients, enrolled during active infection, were followed longitudinally. The chain couples TRBV27 to TRBJ1-6; D gene ambiguous. The material sequenced was peripheral blood. The receptor was isolated from a human donor with COVID-19, enrolled during active disease. The donor label of this sample is uncertain. CDR3 nucleotides: TGTGCCAGCAGTTTTCTAGATTCACCCCTCCACTTT. This sequence encodes CASSFLDSPLHF.